Sequencing of this T cell receptor (beta chain) was carried out in a study of T-cell reconstitution after alpha-beta-depleted transplantation in children. Whole-study findings and limits: Reported findings indicate that, about two months after transplant, alpha-beta T cells came from several hundred expanded clones, which were derived from non-depleted graft cells. When one year had passed after transplant, most T-cell counts and diversity came from newly produced T cells.

The germline CDR1 and CDR2 sequences are MDHEN and SYDVKM. The ends were cut back, 7 bases at V and 3 bases at J, with 10 bases in the middle. The CDR3 contains 12 residues. With respect to this clonotype: The antigen is not known.

The library targeted TCRbeta and was prepared with unique molecular identifiers. Each CDR3 protein gets one entry after TCRdb re-called the PCR reads with MiXCR. The sample gives about 150,000 distinct CDR3 sequences, around 9% of which show up once; 15% to 20% is in the top ten. The chain is built from TRBV28 and TRBJ2-7, with D tentatively TRBD1 (6 bases). Sequenced here: PBMCs, mostly from graft donor cells, sampled 180 days after TCRalphabeta/CD19-depleted stem cell transplant. The origin of this receptor is a female patient under 10 years old who had a stem cell transplant for congenital amegakaryocytic thrombocytopenia, so the T cells may come from the graft donor. The CDR3 coding sequence is TGTGCCAGCACAGGGGCCCACTACGAGCAGTACTTC. Translation gives CASTGAHYEQYF.